In its sample, the clone carrying this T cell receptor delta chain ranks as medium-sized. In the same sample, other DNA sequences code for this CDR3. The germline CDR1 and CDR2 sequences are GEAIGNYY and EKD. CDR3 length: 18 amino acids. V shed 0 bases, J shed 0 bases, and the junction held 11 bases outside the gene matches. TCRdb re-called the reads with CATT. The profile shows a few thousand delta-chain clones, approximately 4.3% of them singletons. The data are from a study of gamma-delta chains in newborns, infants, children. Study summary: Microbial exposure reportedly drives polyclonal innate γδ T cell expansion after birth.

This receptor was identified in a child who was a newborn, infant or young child, either healthy, febrile or measles-vaccinated (not recorded which). The rearrangement joins TRDV2 to TRDJ1; 8 bases agree with TRDD3. The sequenced sample was blood. CDR3 nucleotide sequence: TGTGCCTGTGACACCGTGGGTGTACTGGGGGCCTACACCGATAAACTCATCTTT. Its translation is CACDTVGVLGAYTDKLIF.